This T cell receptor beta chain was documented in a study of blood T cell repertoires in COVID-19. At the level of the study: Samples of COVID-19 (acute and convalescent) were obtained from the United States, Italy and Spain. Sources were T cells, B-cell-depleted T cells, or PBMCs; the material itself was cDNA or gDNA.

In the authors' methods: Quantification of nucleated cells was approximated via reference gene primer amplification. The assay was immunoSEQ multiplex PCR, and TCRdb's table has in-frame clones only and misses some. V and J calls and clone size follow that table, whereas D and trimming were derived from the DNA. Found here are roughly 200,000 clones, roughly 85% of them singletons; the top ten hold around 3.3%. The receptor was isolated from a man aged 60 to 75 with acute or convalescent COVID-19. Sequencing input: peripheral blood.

Here the CDR3 reads CASSGAGNTIYF. The CDR3 DNA sequence: TGTGCCAGCAGCGGAGCCGGAAACACCATATATTTT. The chain combines TRBV6-5 with TRBJ1-3, with no clear D. Germline V gene lookup returns CDR1 MNHEY and CDR2 SVGAGI. The V end was cut by 6 bases, the J end by 4 bases, with 7 bases between. This CDR3 is built from 12 residues.